These 8 T cell receptor beta chains were all obtained from the same sample, sequenced in a study of T cell repertoires in cytomegalovirus infection. TCRdb redid the calling of the reads with MiXCR, one entry per CDR3 protein. This table holds 200,000 to 300,000 distinct CDR3 sequences, around 9% found once. The sample consisted of PBMCs. The receptors shown here come from a human donor in good health (CMV status not recorded). Some clones in this sample may be carry-over from other donors' samples.

The table lists this clonotype with many counts. The gene calls are TRBV7-8 and TRBJ1-5, with TRBD1 as a possible D gene (5 bases). Germline-derived CDR1 and CDR2 are SGHVS and FQNEAQ. This CDR3 region has 15 residues. Trimming left V 1 base short and J 2 bases short, with 9 bases between. This chain's CDR3 is CASSLVVTGNQPQHF. CDR3 sequence (DNA): TGTGCCAGCAGCTTAGTCGTGACAGGCAATCAGCCCCAGCATTTT.

This clonotype was counted many times. The CDR3 here is CASSRGTGDNSPLHF. CDR3 in DNA: TGTGCCAGCAGCCGCGGGACAGGGGATAATTCACCCCTCCACTTT. J is TRBJ1-6 and V is TRBV28, with 10 bases matching TRBD1. This CDR3 comprises 15 residues. Per germline, CDR1 MDHEN and CDR2 SYDVKM. V was pared by 6 bases and J by 5 bases, with 4 bases of the junction left unmatched.

The table lists this clonotype with many counts. V gene TRBV7-2 combines with J gene TRBJ1-1; a possible D gene is TRBD1 (6 bases). Germline V gives CDR1 SGHTA, CDR2 FQGNSA. Trimming removed 1 base from V and 5 bases from J, with 11 bases in between. The CDR3 has 14 amino acids. The CDR3: CASSLDRAGTEAFF. In DNA, the CDR3 is TGTGCCAGCAGCTTAGACAGGGCTGGGACTGAAGCTTTCTTT.

CDR3 coding DNA: TGTGCCAGCAGTCTACAGGGTTTGGACACTGAAGCTTTCTTT. Encoded protein: CASSLQGLDTEAFF. The J gene is TRBJ1-1, the V gene TRBV27, with D perhaps matching TRBD1 (6 bases). Looked up from germline, CDR1 is MNHEY and CDR2 is SMNVEV (reference sequence). V was trimmed by 5 bases and J by 3 bases, leaving 13 bases between them. CDR3 length: 14 amino acids.

This clonotype has just a few counts. This chain connects TRBV19 to TRBJ1-1, with D uncertain. V dropped 7 bases and J dropped 3 bases, with 12 bases sitting between them. Germline values: CDR1 LNHDA, CDR2 SQIVND (reference sequence). There are 13 residues in the CDR3. The DNA of the CDR3 is TGTGCCAGTACCACCAAGATAGACACTGAAGCTTTCTTT. This encodes CASTTKIDTEAFF.

This clonotype was counted at least ten times. Here the CDR3 DNA reads TGTGCCAGCAGCCGCGGGGGGGCCTCGGATACGCAGTATTTT. Protein product: CASSRGGASDTQYF. The rearrangement uses TRBV7-2 and TRBJ2-3; the match to TRBD2 covers 9 bases. V was pared by 5 bases and J by 6 bases, with 6 bases of the junction left unmatched. Germline CDR1 is SGHTA and CDR2 is FQGNSA. The CDR3 runs to 14 residues.

This clonotype was detected ten times or more. This CDR3 reads CASGPDTYEQYF. The CDR3 nucleotides read TGTGCCAGCGGCCCAGATACCTACGAGCAGTACTTC. J is TRBJ2-7 and V is TRBV12-3 or TRBV12-4; no clear D. This CDR3 is built from 12 residues. The germline V and J ends were trimmed by 8 bases and 2 bases, with 10 bases remaining between them.

J is TRBJ2-3 and V is TRBV20-1; 8 bases match TRBD2. Trimming cost V 3 bases and J 6 bases; bases outside gene matches: 17. The CDR3 consists of 17 residues. The germline V gene has CDR1 DFQATT and CDR2 SNEGSKA (reference sequence). The chain's CDR3 is CSARPRDGRAPADTQYF. The CDR3 coding sequence is TGCAGTGCTAGGCCACGGGACGGGAGGGCCCCGGCGGATACGCAGTATTTT.